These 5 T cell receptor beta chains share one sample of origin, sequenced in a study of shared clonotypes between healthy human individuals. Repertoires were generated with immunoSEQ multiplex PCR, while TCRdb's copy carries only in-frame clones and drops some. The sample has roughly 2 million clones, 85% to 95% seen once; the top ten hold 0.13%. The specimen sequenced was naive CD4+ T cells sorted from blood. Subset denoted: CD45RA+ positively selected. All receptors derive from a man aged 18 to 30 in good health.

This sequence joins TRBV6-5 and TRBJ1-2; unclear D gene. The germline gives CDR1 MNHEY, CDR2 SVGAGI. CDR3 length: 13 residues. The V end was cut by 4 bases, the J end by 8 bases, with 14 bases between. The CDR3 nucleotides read TGTGCCAGCAGTTTCCTATTACAAGGGGGCTACACCTTC. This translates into CASSFLLQGGYTF.

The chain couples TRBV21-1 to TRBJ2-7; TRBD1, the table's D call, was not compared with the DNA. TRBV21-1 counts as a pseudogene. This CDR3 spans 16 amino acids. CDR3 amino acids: CASSKVGQEYPYEQYF. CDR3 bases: TGTGCCAGCAGCAAGGTGGGACAGGAGTACCCCTACGAGCAGTACTTC.

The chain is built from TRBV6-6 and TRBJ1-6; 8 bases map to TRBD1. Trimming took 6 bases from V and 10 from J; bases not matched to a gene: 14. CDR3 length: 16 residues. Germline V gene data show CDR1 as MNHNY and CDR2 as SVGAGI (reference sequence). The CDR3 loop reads CASRNGQGSSMSPLHF. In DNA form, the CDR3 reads TGTGCCAGCAGAAACGGACAGGGAAGTAGTATGTCACCCCTCCACTTT.

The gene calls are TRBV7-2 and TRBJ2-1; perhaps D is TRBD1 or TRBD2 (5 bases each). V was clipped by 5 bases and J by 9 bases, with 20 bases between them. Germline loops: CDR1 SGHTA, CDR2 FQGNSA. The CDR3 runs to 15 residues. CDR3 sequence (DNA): TGTGCCAGCAGCCCCGGGACGCCTGGTCGAGGTGAGCAGTTCTTC. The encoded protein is CASSPGTPGRGEQFF.

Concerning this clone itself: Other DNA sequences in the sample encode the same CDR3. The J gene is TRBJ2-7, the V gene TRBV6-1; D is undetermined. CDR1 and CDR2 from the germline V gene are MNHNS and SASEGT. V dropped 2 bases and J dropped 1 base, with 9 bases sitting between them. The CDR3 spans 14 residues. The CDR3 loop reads CASSERGRSYEQYF. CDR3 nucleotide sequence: TGTGCCAGCAGTGAACGCGGCAGGTCCTACGAGCAGTACTTC.